Listed below are T cell receptor beta chains from one sample, sequenced in a study of cytomegalovirus exposure and HLA in healthy donors. Profiled with immunoSEQ multiplex PCR; TCRdb holds only in-frame clones, not every one. Here the sample spans approximately 65,000 clones, 80% to 95% being singletons. The sample taken for sequencing was PBMCs. Receptor source: a man aged 18 to 29 in good health and CMV-seropositive. Each CDR3 is given with its conserved first and last residue. Each record gives: CDR3 protein, CDR3 DNA, clone size, D gene, V gene, J gene. D genes are given only for firm matches. Clone size is given for some rows only: seen once, a few or many times, or a class if the clone is expanded.

CDR3: CASSLDGSGETQYF
DNA: TGTGCCAGCAGCTTAGACGGGAGTGGGGAGACCCAGTACTTC
size: .
D: .
V: TRBV7-3
J: TRBJ2-5

CDR3: CASSEAGGGPYEQYF
DNA: TGCGCCAGCAGTGAAGCTGGCGGGGGACCCTACGAGCAGTACTTC
size: once
D: TRBD2
V: TRBV10-1
J: TRBJ2-7

CDR3: CASSEWDSVQETQYF
DNA: TGTGCCAGCAGCGAATGGGACAGCGTCCAAGAGACCCAGTACTTC
size: .
D: TRBD1
V: TRBV9
J: TRBJ2-5

CDR3: CASSLEANAGYEQYF
DNA: TGTGCCAGCAGCTTGGAGGCCAACGCCGGGTACGAGCAGTACTTC
size: once
D: .
V: TRBV5-5
J: TRBJ2-7

CDR3: CATSRDRTNTGELFF
DNA: TGTGCCACCAGCAGGGACAGGACTAACACCGGGGAGCTGTTTTTT
size: once
D: TRBD1
V: TRBV15
J: TRBJ2-2

CDR3: CASSQFGREQYF
DNA: TGTGCCAGCAGCCAATTTGGGAGGGAGCAGTACTTC
size: .
D: .
V: TRBV14
J: TRBJ2-7

CDR3: CASSQTGQGADEQYF
DNA: TGCGCCAGCAGCCAAACGGGACAGGGGGCCGACGAGCAGTACTTC
size: .
D: TRBD1
V: TRBV4-1
J: TRBJ2-7

CDR3: CAWSGQGPGQYF
DNA: TGTGCCTGGAGCGGACAGGGTCCGGGGCAGTACTTC
size: .
D: TRBD1
V: TRBV30
J: TRBJ2-7

CDR3: CASRDSRYNEQFF
DNA: TGTGCCAGTAGAGACAGCCGATACAATGAGCAGTTCTTC
size: .
D: .
V: TRBV19
J: TRBJ2-1

CDR3: CARPTGEVYGYTF
DNA: TGTGCCAGACCGACAGGGGAAGTTTATGGCTACACCTTC
size: medium-sized
D: TRBD1
V: TRBV28
J: TRBJ1-2

CDR3: CASRGQGASGANVLTF
DNA: TGCGCCAGCAGGGGACAGGGGGCATCTGGGGCCAACGTCCTGACTTTC
size: once
D: TRBD1
V: TRBV5-1
J: TRBJ2-6

CDR3: CAWSVLAGGPAEQFF
DNA: TGTGCCTGGAGTGTACTCGCGGGAGGGCCGGCTGAGCAGTTCTTC
size: .
D: TRBD2
V: TRBV30
J: TRBJ2-1

CDR3: CASSLDAGGNSYEQYF
DNA: TGCGCCAGCAGCTTGGATGCGGGGGGGAACTCCTACGAGCAGTACTTC
size: .
D: TRBD2
V: TRBV5-1
J: TRBJ2-7

CDR3: CASSYSIVSGGQGLTF
DNA: TGTGCCAGCAGTTACTCGATAGTAAGTGGCGGACAGGGGCTGACCTTC
size: .
D: TRBD1
V: TRBV6-5
J: TRBJ1-2

CDR3: CASSLLQGGETQYF
DNA: TGTGCCAGCAGCTTGTTACAGGGTGGCGAGACCCAGTACTTC
size: .
D: .
V: TRBV5-4
J: TRBJ2-5

CDR3: CATSRSGTGGVGELFF
DNA: TGTGCCACCAGCAGATCCGGGACAGGGGGGGTCGGGGAGCTGTTTTTT
size: .
D: TRBD1
V: TRBV15
J: TRBJ2-2

CDR3: CASSLRQGGEQYF
DNA: TGTGCCAGCAGCTTAAGACAGGGGGGCGAGCAGTACTTC
size: .
D: TRBD1
V: TRBV11-2
J: TRBJ2-7

CDR3: CASSDRGTHEQYF
DNA: TGCGCCAGCAGTGACAGGGGGACCCACGAGCAGTACTTC
size: .
D: TRBD1
V: TRBV10-1
J: TRBJ2-7

CDR3: CASSARTGGLGNQPQHF
DNA: TGTGCCAGCAGTGCCCGGACAGGGGGTCTGGGCAATCAGCCCCAGCATTTT
size: .
D: TRBD1
V: TRBV28
J: TRBJ1-5

CDR3: CASSERGDVNYGYTF
DNA: TGTGCCAGCAGTGAGCGCGGGGACGTAAACTATGGCTACACCTTC
size: .
D: .
V: TRBV6-1
J: TRBJ1-2

CDR3: CASSLAGGFNEQFF
DNA: TGCGCCAGCAGCTTGGCCGGGGGTTTCAATGAGCAGTTCTTC
size: .
D: .
V: TRBV5-1
J: TRBJ2-1

CDR3: CATSRSRELGYGYTF
DNA: TGTGCCACCAGCAGGAGCAGGGAATTAGGTTATGGCTACACCTTC
size: .
D: .
V: TRBV15
J: TRBJ1-2

CDR3: CASSIEGRGSNIQYF
DNA: TGTGCCAGTAGTATAGAGGGCAGGGGCAGTAACATTCAGTACTTC
size: once
D: .
V: TRBV19
J: TRBJ2-4

CDR3: CASSLVEDTEAFF
DNA: TGTGCCAGCAGTTTGGTCGAGGACACTGAAGCTTTCTTT
size: .
D: .
V: TRBV27
J: TRBJ1-1

CDR3: CASSINRGSNEQFF
DNA: TGTGCCAGCAGCATAAACAGGGGGTCGAATGAGCAGTTCTTC
size: .
D: TRBD1
V: TRBV7-8
J: TRBJ2-1

CDR3: CASSPGTSGYEQYF
DNA: TGTGCCAGCAGTCCCGGGACTAGCGGCTACGAGCAGTACTTC
size: .
D: TRBD2
V: TRBV27
J: TRBJ2-7

CDR3: CASSGTGGGTNTQYF
DNA: TGTGCCAGCAGTGGGACAGGGGGGGGCACTAATACGCAGTATTTT
size: .
D: TRBD1
V: TRBV28
J: TRBJ2-3

CDR3: CASSQERGNEQFF
DNA: TGTGCCAGCAGCCAAGAACGGGGAAATGAGCAGTTCTTC
size: .
D: .
V: TRBV14
J: TRBJ2-1

CDR3: CASSLSDNTLKRETQYF
DNA: TGCGCCAGCAGCTTATCGGACAACACCTTAAAGAGGGAGACCCAGTACTTC
size: once
D: .
V: TRBV5-1
J: TRBJ2-5

CDR3: CASSSRILAVPNEQFF
DNA: TGTGCCAGCAGCTCCCGCATTCTTGCGGTCCCCAATGAGCAGTTCTTC
size: .
D: .
V: TRBV11-2
J: TRBJ2-1

CDR3: CASKETMGSGNTIYF
DNA: TGCGCCAGCAAGGAGACGATGGGCTCTGGAAACACCATATATTTT
size: .
D: .
V: TRBV5-1
J: TRBJ1-3

CDR3: CASSSRGGSGPQETQYF
DNA: TGTGCCAGCAGCTCCCGGGGGGGTAGCGGGCCTCAAGAGACCCAGTACTTC
size: .
D: TRBD2
V: TRBV11-2
J: TRBJ2-5

CDR3: CASSLLAGSDTQYF
DNA: TGTGCCAGCAGCCTTCTAGCGGGGTCAGATACGCAGTATTTT
size: .
D: TRBD2
V: TRBV27
J: TRBJ2-3

CDR3: CASSFREQLGEQYF
DNA: TGTGCCAGCAGCTTTCGAGAACAGCTTGGCGAGCAGTACTTC
size: .
D: .
V: TRBV11-2
J: TRBJ2-7

CDR3: CASSLSSAGGNTQYF
DNA: TGCGCCAGCAGCTTATCCTCCGCGGGAGGAAATACGCAGTATTTT
size: .
D: TRBD2
V: TRBV5-1
J: TRBJ2-3

CDR3: CASSLNRGPREYF
DNA: TGTGCCAGCAGCCTAAATCGGGGTCCCAGAGAGTACTTC
size: .
D: .
V: TRBV5-6
J: TRBJ2-7

CDR3: CASSSTSSGLRYEQYF
DNA: TGTGCCAGCAGTTCTACTTCTAGCGGCCTCCGGTACGAGCAGTACTTC
size: .
D: TRBD2
V: TRBV27
J: TRBJ2-7

CDR3: CASTVAGMVGEQYF
DNA: TGCGCCAGCACCGTGGCAGGGATGGTGGGCGAGCAGTACTTC
size: .
D: .
V: TRBV10-1
J: TRBJ2-7

CDR3: CASSFRTVSYNEQFF
DNA: TGTGCCAGCAGCTTCCGGACAGTGTCCTACAATGAGCAGTTCTTC
size: .
D: .
V: TRBV5-4
J: TRBJ2-1

CDR3: CAISEGLAGDPYEQYF
DNA: TGTGCCATCAGTGAGGGGCTAGCGGGAGATCCCTACGAGCAGTACTTC
size: .
D: TRBD2
V: TRBV10-3
J: TRBJ2-7

CDR3: CASSSTDYEQYF
DNA: TGCGCCAGCAGCTCCACTGACTACGAGCAGTACTTC
size: once
D: .
V: TRBV5-1
J: TRBJ2-7

CDR3: CASSLTGQDYNEQFF
DNA: TGCGCCAGCAGCTTAACGGGACAAGACTACAATGAGCAGTTCTTC
size: .
D: .
V: TRBV5-1
J: TRBJ2-1

CDR3: CASSPGLGETQYF
DNA: TGTGCCAGCAGCCCGGGACTCGGGGAGACCCAGTACTTC
size: .
D: .
V: TRBV14
J: TRBJ2-5

CDR3: CASSGAGLYEQYF
DNA: TGTGCCAGCAGCGGCGCGGGCCTATACGAGCAGTACTTC
size: .
D: .
V: TRBV28
J: TRBJ2-7

CDR3: CASSLTGPGDTQYF
DNA: TGTGCCAGCAGCTTAACAGGGCCAGGGGATACGCAGTATTTT
size: .
D: .
V: TRBV7-3
J: TRBJ2-3

CDR3: CASRESAGTYEQYF
DNA: TGTGCCAGTCGAGAATCGGCGGGAACCTACGAGCAGTACTTC
size: .
D: .
V: TRBV19
J: TRBJ2-7

CDR3: CASSRWTGNTDTQYF
DNA: TGTGCCAGCAGCCGTTGGACAGGGAACACAGATACGCAGTATTTT
size: .
D: TRBD1
V: TRBV14
J: TRBJ2-3

CDR3: CASSQAPRQEQPQHF
DNA: TGCGCCAGCAGCCAAGCGCCTCGGCAGGAACAGCCCCAGCATTTT
size: once
D: .
V: TRBV4-1
J: TRBJ1-5

CDR3: CASSSAGASSGYTF
DNA: TGTGCCAGCAGCTCGGCGGGAGCTAGCTCCGGCTACACCTTC
size: .
D: .
V: TRBV5-4
J: TRBJ1-2

CDR3: CASSLLQGGNTIYF
DNA: TGTGCCAGCAGCTTACTACAGGGCGGAAACACCATATATTTT
size: .
D: .
V: TRBV7-9
J: TRBJ1-3